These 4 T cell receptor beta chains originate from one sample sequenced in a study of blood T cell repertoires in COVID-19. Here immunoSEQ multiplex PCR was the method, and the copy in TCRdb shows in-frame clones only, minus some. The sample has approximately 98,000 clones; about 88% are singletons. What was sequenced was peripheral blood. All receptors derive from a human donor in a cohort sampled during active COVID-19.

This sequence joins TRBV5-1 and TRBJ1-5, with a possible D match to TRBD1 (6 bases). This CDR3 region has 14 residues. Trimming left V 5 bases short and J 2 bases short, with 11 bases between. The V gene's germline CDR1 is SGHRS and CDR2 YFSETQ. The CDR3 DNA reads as TGCGCCAGCAGTTCACAGGGTGGCAATCAGCCCCAGCATTTT. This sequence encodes CASSSQGGNQPQHF.

The CDR3 loop is CASSKQGGELFF. The CDR3 nucleotides read TGTGCCAGCAGTAAACAGGGAGGGGAGCTGTTTTTT. The rearrangement joins TRBV2 to TRBJ2-2; D possibly corresponds to TRBD1 (6 bases). The V and J ends lost 5 bases and 8 bases respectively, with 9 bases between them. CDR1 SNHLY and CDR2 FYNNEI come from the germline V gene. The CDR3 spans 12 residues.

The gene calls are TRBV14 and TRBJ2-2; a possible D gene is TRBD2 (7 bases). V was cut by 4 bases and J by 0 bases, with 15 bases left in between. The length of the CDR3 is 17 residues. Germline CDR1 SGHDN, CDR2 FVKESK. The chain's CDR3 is CASSPRGGGPNTGELFF. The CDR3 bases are TGTGCCAGCAGCCCCAGGGGAGGGGGACCGAACACCGGGGAGCTGTTTTTT.

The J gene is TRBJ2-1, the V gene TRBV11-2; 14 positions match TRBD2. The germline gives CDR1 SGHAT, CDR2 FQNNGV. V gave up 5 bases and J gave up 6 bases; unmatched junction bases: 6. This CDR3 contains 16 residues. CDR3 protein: CASSRLAGGPGNEQFF. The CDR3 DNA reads TGTGCCAGCAGCAGACTAGCGGGAGGGCCCGGCAATGAGCAGTTCTTC. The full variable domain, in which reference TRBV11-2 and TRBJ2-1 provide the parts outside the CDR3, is EAGVAQSPRYKIIEKRQSVAFWCNPISGHATLYWYQQILGQGPKLLIQFQNNGVVDDSQLPKDRFSAERLKGVDSTLKIQPAKLEDSAVYLCASSRLAGGPGNEQFFGPGTRLTVL.